The entry that follows covers one T cell receptor (beta chain) sequence. This entry comes from a study of blood T cell repertoires in COVID-19. For the study at large: PBMCs, B-cell-depleted T cells, or T cells were the source of the cDNA or gDNA that made up the material.

In the study's own analysis: Reference gene primer amplification in the assay estimated nucleated cell counts. Clones were sequenced by immunoSEQ multiplex PCR, and TCRdb holds only the in-frame ones, with some missing. The V and J calls and clone size were taken over from that table, and D and trimming were inferred from the DNA. Seen here are approximately 480,000 clones, about nine tenths observed once, and the top ten hold about 0.75%. Trimming cost V 2 bases and J 4 bases, with 17 bases left between them. Germline CDR1 and CDR2: MNHNS and SASEGT. The CDR3 runs 16 residues. Those who participated ranged in age from 18 to 89 years and resided in approximately 26 US areas. Which cohort a participant joined came from the clinical history participants gave.

Sequenced sample: PBMCs or T cells enriched from blood (not recorded which). This chain links TRBV6-1 with TRBJ1-2; D uncertain. This receptor was obtained from a woman aged 18-29 years who had recovered from COVID-19. The DNA for the CDR3 is TGTGCCAGCAGTGAATATCACTTTGCGCGGGGCTATGGCTACACCTTC. This encodes CASSEYHFARGYGYTF.